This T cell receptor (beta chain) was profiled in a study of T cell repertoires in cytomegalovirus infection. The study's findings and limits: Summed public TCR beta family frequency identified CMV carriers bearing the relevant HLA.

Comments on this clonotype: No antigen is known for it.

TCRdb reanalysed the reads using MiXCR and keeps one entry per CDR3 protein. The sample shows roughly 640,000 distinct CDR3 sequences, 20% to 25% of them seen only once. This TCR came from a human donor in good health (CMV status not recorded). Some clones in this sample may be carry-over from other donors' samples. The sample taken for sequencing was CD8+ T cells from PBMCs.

This CDR3 reads CASSFSVAGGNEQFF. CDR3 sequence (DNA): TGTGCCAGCAGTTTCTCGGTAGCGGGGGGAAACGAGCAGTTCTTC. This sequence joins TRBV6-6 and TRBJ2-1; 10 nucleotides align to TRBD2. This CDR3 region has 15 residues. V trimming: 4 bases; J trimming: 10 bases; junction bases outside the gene matches: 10. CDR1 and CDR2 (germline): MNHNY, SVGAGI (reference sequence).